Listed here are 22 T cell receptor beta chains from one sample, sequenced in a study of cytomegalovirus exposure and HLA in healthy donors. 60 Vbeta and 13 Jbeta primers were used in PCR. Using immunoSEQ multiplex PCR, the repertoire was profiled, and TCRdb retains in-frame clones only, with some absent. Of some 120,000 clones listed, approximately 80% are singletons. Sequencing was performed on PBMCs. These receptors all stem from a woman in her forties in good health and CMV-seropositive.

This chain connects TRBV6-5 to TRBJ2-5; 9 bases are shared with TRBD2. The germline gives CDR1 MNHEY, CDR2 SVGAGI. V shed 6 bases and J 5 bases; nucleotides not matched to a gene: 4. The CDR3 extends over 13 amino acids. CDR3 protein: CASRGSGGETQYF. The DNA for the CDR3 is TGTGCCAGCAGGGGTAGCGGGGGTGAGACCCAGTACTTC.

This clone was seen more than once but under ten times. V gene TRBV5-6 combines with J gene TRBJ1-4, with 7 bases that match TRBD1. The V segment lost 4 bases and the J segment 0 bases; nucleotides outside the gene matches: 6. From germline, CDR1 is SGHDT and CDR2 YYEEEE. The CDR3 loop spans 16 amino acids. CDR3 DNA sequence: TGTGCCAGCAGCACTTCAGGGACAGCAACTAATGAAAAACTGTTTTTT. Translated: CASSTSGTATNEKLFF. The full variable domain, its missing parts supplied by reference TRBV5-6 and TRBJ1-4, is DAGVTQSPTHLIKTRGQQVTLRCSPKSGHDTVSWYQQALGQGPQFIFQYYEEEERQRGNFPDRFSGHQFPNYSSELNVNALLLGDSALYLCASSTSGTATNEKLFFGSGTQLSVL.

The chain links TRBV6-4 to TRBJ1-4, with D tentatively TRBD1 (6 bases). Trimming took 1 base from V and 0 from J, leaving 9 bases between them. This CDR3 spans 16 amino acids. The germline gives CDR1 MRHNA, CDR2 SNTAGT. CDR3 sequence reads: CASSDWDNTTNEKLFF. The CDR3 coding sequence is TGTGCCAGCAGTGACTGGGACAATACAACTAATGAAAAACTGTTTTTT.

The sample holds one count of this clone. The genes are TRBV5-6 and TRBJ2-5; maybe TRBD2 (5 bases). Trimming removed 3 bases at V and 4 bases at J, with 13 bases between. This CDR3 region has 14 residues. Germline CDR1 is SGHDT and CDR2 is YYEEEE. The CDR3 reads CASSSAGSPETQYF. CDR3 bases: TGTGCCAGCAGCTCCGCGGGTAGCCCAGAGACCCAGTACTTC.

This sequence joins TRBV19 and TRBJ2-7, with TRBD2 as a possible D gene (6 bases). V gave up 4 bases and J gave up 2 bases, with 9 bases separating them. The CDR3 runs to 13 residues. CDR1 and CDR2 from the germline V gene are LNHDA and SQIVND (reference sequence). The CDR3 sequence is CASSREDAYEQYF. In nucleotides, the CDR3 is TGTGCCAGTAGTAGGGAGGACGCCTACGAGCAGTACTTC.

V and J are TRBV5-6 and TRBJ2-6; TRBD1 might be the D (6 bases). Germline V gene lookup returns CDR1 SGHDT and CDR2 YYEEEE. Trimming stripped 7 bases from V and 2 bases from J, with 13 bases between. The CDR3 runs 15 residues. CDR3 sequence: CASLLRGTGANVLTF. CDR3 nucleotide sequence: TGTGCCAGCCTACTCAGGGGTACTGGGGCCAACGTCCTGACTTTC.

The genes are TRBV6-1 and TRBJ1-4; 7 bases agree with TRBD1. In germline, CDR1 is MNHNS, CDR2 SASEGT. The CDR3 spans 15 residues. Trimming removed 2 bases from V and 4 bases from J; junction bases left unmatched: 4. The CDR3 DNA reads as TGTGCCAGCAGTGAAACCGGGACAGTTAATGAAAAACTGTTTTTT. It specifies CASSETGTVNEKLFF.

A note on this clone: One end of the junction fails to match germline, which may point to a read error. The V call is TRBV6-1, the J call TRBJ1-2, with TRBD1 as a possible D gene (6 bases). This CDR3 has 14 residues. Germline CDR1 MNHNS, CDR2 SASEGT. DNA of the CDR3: TGTGCCAGCAGTGCGGACAGATCCAACTCTGGCTACACCTTC. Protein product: CASSADRSNSGYTF.

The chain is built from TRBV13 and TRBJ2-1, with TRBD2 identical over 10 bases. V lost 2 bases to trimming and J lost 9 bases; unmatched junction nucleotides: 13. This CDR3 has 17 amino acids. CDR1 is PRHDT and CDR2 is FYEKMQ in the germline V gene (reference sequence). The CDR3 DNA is TGTGCCAGCAGCTTAAGGTCTCAGCGGGGGGGCCGCAGTGAGCAGTTCTTC. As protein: CASSLRSQRGGRSEQFF.

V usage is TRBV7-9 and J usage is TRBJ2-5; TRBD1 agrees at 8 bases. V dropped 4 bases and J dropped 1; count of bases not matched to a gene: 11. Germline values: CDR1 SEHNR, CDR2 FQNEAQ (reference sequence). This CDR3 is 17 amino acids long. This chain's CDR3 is CASSSLPTGASQETQYF. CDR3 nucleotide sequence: TGTGCCAGCAGCTCACTGCCGACAGGGGCTTCCCAAGAGACCCAGTACTTC.

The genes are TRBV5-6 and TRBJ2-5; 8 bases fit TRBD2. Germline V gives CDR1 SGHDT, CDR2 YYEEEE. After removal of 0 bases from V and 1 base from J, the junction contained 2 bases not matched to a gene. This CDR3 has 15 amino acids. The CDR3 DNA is TGTGCCAGCAGCTTGGCGGGGGGGGCCCAAGAGACCCAGTACTTC. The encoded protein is CASSLAGGAQETQYF.

The DNA for the CDR3 is TGTGCCAGCAGTTACCGACAGCTGAACACTGAAGCTTTCTTT. Protein: CASSYRQLNTEAFF. The chain couples TRBV2 to TRBJ1-1, with D possibly being TRBD1 (5 bases). Trimming cost V 5 bases and J 0 bases, with 10 bases left between them. There are 14 residues in the CDR3. CDR1 SNHLY and CDR2 FYNNEI come from the germline V gene.

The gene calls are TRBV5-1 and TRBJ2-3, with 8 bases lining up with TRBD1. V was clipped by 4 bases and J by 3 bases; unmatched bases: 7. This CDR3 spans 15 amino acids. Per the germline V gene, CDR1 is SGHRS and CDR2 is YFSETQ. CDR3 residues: CASSIGQGRTDTQYF. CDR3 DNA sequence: TGCGCCAGCAGCATAGGACAGGGTCGGACAGATACGCAGTATTTT.

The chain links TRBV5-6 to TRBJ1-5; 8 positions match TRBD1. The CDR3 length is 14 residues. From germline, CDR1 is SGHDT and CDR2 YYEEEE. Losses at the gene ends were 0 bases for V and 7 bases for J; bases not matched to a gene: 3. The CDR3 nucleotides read TGTGCCAGCAGCTTGGATACAGGGGGACAGCCCCAGCATTTT. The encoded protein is CASSLDTGGQPQHF.

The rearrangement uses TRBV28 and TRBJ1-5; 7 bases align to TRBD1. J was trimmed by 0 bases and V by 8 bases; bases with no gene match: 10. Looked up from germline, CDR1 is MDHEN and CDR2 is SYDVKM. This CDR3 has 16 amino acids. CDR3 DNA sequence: TGTGCCAGCGGCCGGAGGGGACAGTATAGCAATCAGCCCCAGCATTTT. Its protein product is CASGRRGQYSNQPQHF.

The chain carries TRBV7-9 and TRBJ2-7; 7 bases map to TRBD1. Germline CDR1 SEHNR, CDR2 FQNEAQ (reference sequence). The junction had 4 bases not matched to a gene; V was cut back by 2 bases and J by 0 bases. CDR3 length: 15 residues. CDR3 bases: TGTGCCAGCAGCTTATTTGGGACAGTCTCCTACGAGCAGTACTTC. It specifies CASSLFGTVSYEQYF.

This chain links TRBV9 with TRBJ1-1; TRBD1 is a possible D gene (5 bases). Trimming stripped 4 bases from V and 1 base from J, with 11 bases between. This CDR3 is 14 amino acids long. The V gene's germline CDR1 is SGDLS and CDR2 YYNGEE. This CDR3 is CASSTGQGNTEAFF. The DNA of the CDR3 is TGTGCCAGCAGCACCGGGCAGGGGAACACTGAAGCTTTCTTT.

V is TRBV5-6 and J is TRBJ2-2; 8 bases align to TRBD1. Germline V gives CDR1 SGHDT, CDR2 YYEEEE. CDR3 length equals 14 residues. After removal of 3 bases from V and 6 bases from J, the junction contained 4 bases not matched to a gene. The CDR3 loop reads CASSSWTGPGELFF. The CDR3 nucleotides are TGTGCCAGCAGCTCCTGGACAGGGCCCGGGGAGCTGTTTTTT.

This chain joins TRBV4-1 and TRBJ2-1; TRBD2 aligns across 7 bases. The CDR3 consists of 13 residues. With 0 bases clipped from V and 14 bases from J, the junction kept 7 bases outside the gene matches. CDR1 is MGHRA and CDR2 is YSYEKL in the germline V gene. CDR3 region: CASSQDLAVSKFF. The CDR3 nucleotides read TGCGCCAGCAGCCAAGACCTAGCGGTCTCGAAGTTCTTC.

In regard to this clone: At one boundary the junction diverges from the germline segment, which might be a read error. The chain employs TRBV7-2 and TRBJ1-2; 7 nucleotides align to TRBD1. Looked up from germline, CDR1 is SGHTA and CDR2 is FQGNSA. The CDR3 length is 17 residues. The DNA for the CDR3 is TGTGCCAGCAGCTCGGCGCATAAACAGGGGCTTAACCATGGCTACACCTTC. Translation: CASSSAHKQGLNHGYTF.

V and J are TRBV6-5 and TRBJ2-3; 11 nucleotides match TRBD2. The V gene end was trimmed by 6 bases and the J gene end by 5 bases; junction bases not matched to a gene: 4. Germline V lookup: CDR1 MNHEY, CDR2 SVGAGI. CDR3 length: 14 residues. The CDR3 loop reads CASSSLAGVDTQYF. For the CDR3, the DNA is TGTGCCAGCAGCTCACTAGCGGGGGTAGATACGCAGTATTTT.

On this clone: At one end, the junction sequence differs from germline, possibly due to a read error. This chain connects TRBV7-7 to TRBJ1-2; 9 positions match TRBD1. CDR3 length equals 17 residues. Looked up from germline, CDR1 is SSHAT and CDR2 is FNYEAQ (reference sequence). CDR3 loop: CASSPMRGTGNLYGYTF. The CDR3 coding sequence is TGTGCTAGCAGCCCTATGCGTGGGACAGGGAACCTCTATGGCTACACCTTC.